The T cell receptor beta chain under discussion was sequenced for a study of cytomegalovirus exposure and HLA in healthy donors. Findings and caveats of the study: Most observed TCR sequences were rare, whereas some public TCRs were detected in many donors.

A note on this clone: The target antigen is unknown.

The repertoire was sequenced with immunoSEQ multiplex PCR; TCRdb's copy has only in-frame clones and lacks some. The top ten clones hold 4% of a sample with roughly 100,000 clones, about 86% of them seen once. The CDR3 spans 14 residues. J was trimmed by 0 bases and V by 5 bases; bases with no gene match: 1. The germline V gene has CDR1 SNHLY and CDR2 FYNNEI. What was sequenced was PBMCs. The origin of this receptor is a woman under 30 in good health and CMV-seropositive. This sequence joins TRBV2 and TRBJ2-3, with 8 bases identical to TRBD2. The CDR3 here is CASSREGSTDTQYF. In DNA form, the CDR3 reads TGTGCCAGCAGTCGGGAGGGTAGCACAGATACGCAGTATTTT.